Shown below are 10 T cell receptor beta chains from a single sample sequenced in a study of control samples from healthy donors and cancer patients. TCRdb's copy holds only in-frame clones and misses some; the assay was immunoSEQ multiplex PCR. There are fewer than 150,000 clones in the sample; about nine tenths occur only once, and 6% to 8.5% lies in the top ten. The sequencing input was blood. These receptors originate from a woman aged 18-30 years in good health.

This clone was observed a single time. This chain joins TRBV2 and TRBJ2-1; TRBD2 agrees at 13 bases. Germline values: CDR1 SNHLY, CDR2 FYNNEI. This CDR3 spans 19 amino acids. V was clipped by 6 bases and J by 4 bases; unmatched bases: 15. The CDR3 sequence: CASSVGTSGTYPPYNEQFF. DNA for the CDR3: TGTGCCAGCAGCGTCGGGACTAGCGGGACCTATCCGCCTTACAATGAGCAGTTCTTC.

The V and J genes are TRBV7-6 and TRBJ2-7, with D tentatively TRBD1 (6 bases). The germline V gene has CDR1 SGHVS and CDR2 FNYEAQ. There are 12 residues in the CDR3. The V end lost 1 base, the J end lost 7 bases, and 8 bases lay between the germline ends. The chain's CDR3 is CASSLGGQEQYF. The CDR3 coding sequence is TGTGCCAGCAGCTTAGGGGGGCAAGAGCAGTACTTC.

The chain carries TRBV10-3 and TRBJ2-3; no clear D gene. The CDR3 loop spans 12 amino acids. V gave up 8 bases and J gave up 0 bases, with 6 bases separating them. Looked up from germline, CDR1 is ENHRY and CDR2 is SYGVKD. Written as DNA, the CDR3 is TGTGCCATCGCCCGTAGCACAGATACGCAGTATTTT. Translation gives CAIARSTDTQYF.

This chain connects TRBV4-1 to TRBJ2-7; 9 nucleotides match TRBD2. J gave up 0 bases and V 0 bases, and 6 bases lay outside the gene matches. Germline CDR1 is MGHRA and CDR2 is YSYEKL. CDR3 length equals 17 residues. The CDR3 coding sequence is TGCGCCAGCAGCCAAGAGGTGGCTAGCGGGGTCTCCTACGAGCAGTACTTC. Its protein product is CASSQEVASGVSYEQYF.

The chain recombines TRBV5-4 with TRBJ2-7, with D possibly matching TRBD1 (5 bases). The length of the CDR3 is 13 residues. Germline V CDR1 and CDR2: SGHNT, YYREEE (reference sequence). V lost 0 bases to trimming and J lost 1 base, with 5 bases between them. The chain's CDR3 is CASSLGQSYEQYF. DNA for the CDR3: TGTGCCAGCAGCTTGGGACAGTCCTACGAGCAGTACTTC.

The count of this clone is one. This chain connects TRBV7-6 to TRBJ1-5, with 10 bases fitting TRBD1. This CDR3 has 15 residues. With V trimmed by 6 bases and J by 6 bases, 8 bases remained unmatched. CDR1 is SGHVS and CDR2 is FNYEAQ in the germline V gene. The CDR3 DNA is TGTGCCAGCAGATCAGACAGGGGGCAGACTCAGCCCCAGCATTTT. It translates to CASRSDRGQTQPQHF. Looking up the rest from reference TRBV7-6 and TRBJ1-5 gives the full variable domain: GAGVSQSPRYKVTKRGQDVALRCDPISGHVSLYWYRQALGQGPEFLTYFNYEAQQDKSGLPNDRFSAERPEGSISTLTIQRTEQRDSAMYRCASRSDRGQTQPQHFGDGTRLSIL.

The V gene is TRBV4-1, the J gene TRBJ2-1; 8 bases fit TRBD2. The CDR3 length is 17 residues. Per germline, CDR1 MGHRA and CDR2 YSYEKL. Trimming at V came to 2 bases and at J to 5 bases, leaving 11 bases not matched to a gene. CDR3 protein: CASSQQGLVRTDNEQFF. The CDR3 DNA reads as TGCGCCAGCAGCCAACAGGGACTAGTCAGAACTGACAATGAGCAGTTCTTC.

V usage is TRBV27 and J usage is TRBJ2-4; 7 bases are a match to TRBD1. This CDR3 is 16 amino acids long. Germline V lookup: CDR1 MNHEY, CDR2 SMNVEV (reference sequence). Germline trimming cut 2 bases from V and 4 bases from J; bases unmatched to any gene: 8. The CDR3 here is CASSLRQGSGKNIQYF. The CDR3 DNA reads TGTGCCAGCAGTTTACGACAGGGATCGGGTAAAAACATTCAGTACTTC.

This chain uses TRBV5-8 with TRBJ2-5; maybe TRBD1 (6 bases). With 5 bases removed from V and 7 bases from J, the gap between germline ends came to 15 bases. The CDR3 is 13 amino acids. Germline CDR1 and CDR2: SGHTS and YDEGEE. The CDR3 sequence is CASRYTGIATQYF. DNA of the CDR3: TGTGCCAGCAGGTATACAGGGATCGCGACCCAGTACTTC. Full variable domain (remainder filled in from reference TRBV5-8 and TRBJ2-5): EAGVTQSPTHLIKTRGQQATLRCSPISGHTSVYWYQQALGLGLQFLLWYDEGEERNRGNFPPRFSGRQFPNYSSELNVNALELEDSALYLCASRYTGIATQYFGPGTRLLVL.

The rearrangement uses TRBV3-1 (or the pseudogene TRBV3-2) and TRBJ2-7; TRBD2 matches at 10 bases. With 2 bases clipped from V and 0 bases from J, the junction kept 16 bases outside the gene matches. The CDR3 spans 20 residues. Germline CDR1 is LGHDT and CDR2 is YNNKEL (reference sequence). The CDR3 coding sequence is TGTGCCAGCAGCCAAAACCCCCCGGGACTAGCGCCCTACAGCTCCTACGAGCAGTACTTC. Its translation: CASSQNPPGLAPYSSYEQYF.